The 17 T cell receptor beta chains given below trace back to one sample, sequenced in a study of PD-1 blockade in mismatch repair-deficient tumors. Clones were read by immunoSEQ multiplex PCR, and TCRdb kept only the in-frame ones, dropping some. The repertoire holds some 85,000 clones, with approximately 80% as singletons. The source material was peripheral blood, sampled 44 weeks after starting pembrolizumab. These receptors were taken from an adult with mismatch repair-deficient cancer.

V usage is TRBV7-3 and J usage is TRBJ2-1; 7 bases match TRBD2. CDR3 size: 13 residues. Germline CDR1 SGHTA, CDR2 FQGTGA. Unmatched junction bases numbered 9, after V lost 8 bases and J lost 8 bases. CDR3 bases: TGTGCCAGCCAACGCGGGGGACGCGATGAGCAGTTCTTC. Translating it yields CASQRGGRDEQFF.

V usage is TRBV11-3 and J usage is TRBJ2-7; TRBD1 matches 7 bases. Trimming removed 3 bases from V and 5 bases from J; junction bases left unmatched: 4. Looked up from germline, CDR1 is SGHNT and CDR2 is YENEEA. This CDR3 region has 13 residues. The CDR3 DNA reads TGTGCCAGCAGCTTCAACAGGGGTCACGAGCAGTACTTC. It is translated as CASSFNRGHEQYF.

This chain joins TRBV19 and TRBJ1-5; 7 bases align to TRBD1. CDR1 LNHDA and CDR2 SQIVND come from the germline V gene (reference sequence). The CDR3 extends over 16 amino acids. The V segment lost 7 bases and the J segment 6 bases; nucleotides outside the gene matches: 15. The CDR3 DNA sequence: TGTGCCAGTAACCTACCGCAAGGGGGCCACGGTCAGCCCCAGCATTTT. This sequence encodes CASNLPQGGHGQPQHF.

The chain has TRBV19 and TRBJ1-5; TRBD1 is a possible D gene (5 bases). The CDR3 covers 13 residues. V shed 11 bases and J shed 7 bases, with 18 bases lying between them. CDR1 and CDR2 (germline): LNHDA, SQIVND (reference sequence). CDR3 amino acids: CAGAPRAEQPQHF. For the CDR3, the DNA is TGTGCCGGGGCCCCCCGGGCAGAACAGCCCCAGCATTTT.

This clone turned up a few times. The V and J genes are TRBV5-4 and TRBJ1-1; D gene ambiguous. V dropped 2 bases and J dropped 1 base, with 6 bases sitting between them. This CDR3 region has 13 residues. From germline, CDR1 is SGHNT and CDR2 YYREEE (reference sequence). CDR3 sequence: CASSFGQNTEAFF. The CDR3, as DNA: TGTGCCAGCAGCTTTGGGCAGAACACTGAAGCTTTCTTT.

The CDR3 DNA sequence: TGTGCCAGCAGCCCGGGACTAGCGGGTCAGACCCAGTACTTC. Translating it yields CASSPGLAGQTQYF. V usage is TRBV5-4 and J usage is TRBJ2-5; 12 bases are shared with TRBD2. CDR1 is SGHNT and CDR2 is YYREEE in the germline V gene (reference sequence). The CDR3 runs to 14 residues. Trimming took 4 bases from V and 6 from J; bases not matched to a gene: 4.

This sequence joins TRBV6-6 and TRBJ2-7, with 12 bases identical to TRBD2. Germline assignment: CDR1 MNHNY and CDR2 SVGAGI (reference sequence). Trimming at V came to 0 bases and at J to 6 bases, leaving 3 bases not matched to a gene. The length of the CDR3 is 15 residues. The CDR3 loop is CASSYSTSGSGEQYF. Written as DNA, the CDR3 is TGTGCCAGCAGTTACTCGACTAGCGGGAGTGGCGAGCAGTACTTC.

The rearrangement links TRBV7-6 to TRBJ2-7; a weak D match, TRBD1 (6 bases). The CDR3 covers 16 residues. Deletions cut 5 bases from V and 4 bases from J, with 21 bases between. Germline lookup yields CDR1 SGHVS and CDR2 FNYEAQ. Written as DNA, the CDR3 is TGTGCCAGCAGCAGCCCCCCTCGGGACAAATCGTACGAGCAGTACTTC. Translating it yields CASSSPPRDKSYEQYF. Full variable domain (missing parts from reference TRBV7-6 and TRBJ2-7): GAGVSQSPRYKVTKRGQDVALRCDPISGHVSLYWYRQALGQGPEFLTYFNYEAQQDKSGLPNDRFSAERPEGSISTLTIQRTEQRDSAMYRCASSSPPRDKSYEQYFGPGTRLTVT.

The chain joins TRBV4-2 to TRBJ2-6, with D perhaps matching TRBD1 (6 bases). Germline lookup yields CDR1 LGHNA and CDR2 YNFKEQ. The CDR3 totals 16 residues. Deletions cut 5 bases from V and 0 bases from J, with 11 bases between. CDR3 amino acids: CASSATGFSGANVLTF. CDR3 bases: TGTGCCAGCAGCGCTACAGGGTTCTCTGGGGCCAACGTCCTGACTTTC.

The chain has TRBV9 and TRBJ2-3, with 8 positions matching TRBD1. CDR3 size: 16 residues. After removal of 3 bases from V and 6 bases from J, the junction contained 12 bases not matched to a gene. The germline V gene has CDR1 SGDLS and CDR2 YYNGEE. The CDR3 reads CASSGPGQVGVDTQYF. For the CDR3, the DNA is TGTGCCAGCAGCGGCCCGGGACAGGTGGGCGTCGATACGCAGTATTTT.

This chain links TRBV29-1 with TRBJ2-3; 8 nucleotides agree with TRBD2. CDR1 SQVTM and CDR2 ANQGSEA come from the germline V gene. Trimming took 5 bases from V and 5 from J; bases not matched to a gene: 6. The CDR3 extends over 13 amino acids. In DNA, the CDR3 is TGCAGCGTTTCCGGGACTAGGAAAGATACGCAGTATTTT. It encodes CSVSGTRKDTQYF.

The V gene is TRBV6-5, the J gene TRBJ2-7, with D hard to call. V lost 4 bases, J lost 0 bases, and 1 base lay in between. Germline CDR1 is MNHEY and CDR2 is SVGAGI. CDR3 length: 11 amino acids. The CDR3 DNA is TGTGCCAGCAGTTTCTCCTACGAGCAGTACTTC. Its protein is CASSFSYEQYF.

This clone was observed a few times. The V gene is TRBV5-1, the J gene TRBJ2-5; 8 bases agree with TRBD2. The trim removed 4 bases at V and 5 bases at J, leaving 7 bases unmatched. CDR1 and CDR2 from the germline V gene are SGHRS and YFSETQ. The CDR3 runs 14 residues. The CDR3 spells CASSILPGGETQYF. Here the CDR3 DNA reads TGCGCCAGCAGCATCCTGCCGGGGGGGGAGACCCAGTACTTC.

On this clone: The sample has other DNA sequences that encode this CDR3 too. The chain is built from TRBV5-1 and TRBJ1-1; D is undetermined. The CDR3 runs 11 residues. Germline CDR1 is SGHRS and CDR2 is YFSETQ. V was shortened by 1 base and J by 2 bases, with 0 bases between the two germline ends. The CDR3 sequence: CASSLNTEAFF. Here the CDR3 DNA reads TGCGCCAGCAGCTTGAACACTGAAGCTTTCTTT.

This clone has just one count. The V gene is TRBV7-2, the J gene TRBJ2-1, with D unclear. The CDR3 has 15 amino acids. Between the trimmed V and J ends, which lost 3 bases and 9 bases, there was a span of 18 bases. CDR1 SGHTA and CDR2 FQGNSA come from the germline V gene. CDR3 sequence reads: CASSFGGERWGEQFF. For the CDR3, the DNA is TGTGCCAGCAGCTTTGGCGGAGAACGCTGGGGTGAGCAGTTCTTC.

The chain uses TRBV27 and TRBJ2-1; D is uncertain. V dropped 2 bases and J dropped 7 bases, with 6 bases sitting between them. Per germline, CDR1 MNHEY and CDR2 SMNVEV (reference sequence). The length of the CDR3 is 12 residues. The CDR3 region is CASSLAENEQFF. DNA of the CDR3: TGTGCCAGCAGTTTAGCAGAGAATGAGCAGTTCTTC.

CDR3 loop: CASSLSGGRDEQFF. DNA for the CDR3: TGCGCCAGCAGCTTATCGGGAGGGCGGGATGAGCAGTTCTTC. The chain has TRBV5-1 and TRBJ2-1, with 8 bases identical to TRBD2. This CDR3 has 14 residues. V shed 2 bases, J shed 8 bases, and the junction held 6 bases outside the gene matches. Germline V gene sequence: CDR1 SGHRS, CDR2 YFSETQ.